These 7 T cell receptor beta chains originate from one sample sequenced in a study of shared clonotypes between healthy human individuals. CD45RO-negative cells were positively selected for CCR7, leaving out terminally differentiated effector memory CD45RA+ cells. This table comes from immunoSEQ multiplex PCR, and its TCRdb copy is limited to in-frame clones, with some not included. The table has 550,000 to 750,000 clones, just under 97% seen once. The source material was naive CD8+ T cells sorted from blood. These receptors originate from a woman younger than 45 in good health.

The V call is TRBV29-1, the J call TRBJ2-7; D may be TRBD2 (6 bases). The germline V and J ends were trimmed by 4 bases and 1 base, with 11 bases remaining between them. Germline CDR1 reads SQVTM; CDR2 reads ANQGSEA. The length of the CDR3 is 13 residues. CDR3 sequence reads: CSVAGGNSYEQYF. The CDR3 DNA is TGCAGCGTTGCGGGCGGGAATTCCTACGAGCAGTACTTC.

The V gene is TRBV5-8, the J gene TRBJ1-4; TRBD1 is a possible D gene (5 bases). This CDR3 spans 16 amino acids. From germline, CDR1 is SGHTS and CDR2 YDEGEE. Between the trimmed V and J ends, which lost 4 bases and 5 bases, there was a span of 18 bases. CDR3 amino acids: CASSIFLTASNEKLFF. The CDR3 coding sequence is TGTGCCAGCAGCATATTCTTGACAGCGTCCAATGAAAAACTGTTTTTT.

The rearrangement links TRBV28 to TRBJ1-1; unclear D gene. There are 12 residues in the CDR3. CDR1 is MDHEN and CDR2 is SYDVKM in the germline V gene. Trimming took 7 bases from V and 2 from J, leaving 8 bases between them. Written as DNA, the CDR3 is TGTGCCAGCACCATGGGAAACACTGAAGCTTTCTTT. It is translated as CASTMGNTEAFF.

The sample holds one count of this clone. The chain uses TRBV6-5 and TRBJ2-1; no clear D. The CDR3 loop spans 13 amino acids. Germline CDR1 is MNHEY and CDR2 is SVGAGI. Deletions cut 7 bases from V and 5 bases from J, with 12 bases between. The CDR3: CASTQAANNEQFF. The CDR3 region has the DNA TGTGCCAGCACGCAGGCCGCGAACAATGAGCAGTTCTTC.

The rearrangement joins TRBV4-2 to TRBJ1-1; 7 nucleotides align to TRBD1. The J segment lost 4 bases and the V segment lost 1 base, leaving 15 bases of the junction unmatched. In germline, CDR1 is LGHNA, CDR2 YNFKEQ. This CDR3 is 18 amino acids long. DNA for the CDR3: TGTGCCAGCAGCCAAGTTGAGGACAGGATGTTCGGGGGCACTGAAGCTTTCTTT. This codes for CASSQVEDRMFGGTEAFF.

This clone has only a few counts. The chain uses TRBV10-1 and TRBJ2-1, with 10 bases fitting TRBD2. J lost 10 bases, V lost 5 bases, and 11 bases had no gene match. Looked up from germline, CDR1 is WNHNN and CDR2 is SYGVQD (reference sequence). This CDR3 spans 15 amino acids. The CDR3 nucleotides are TGCGCCAGCAGTAAAGCGGGAGGGCCCTCTGGGGAGCAGTTCTTC. It specifies CASSKAGGPSGEQFF.

This clone has just one count. This chain links TRBV6-6 with TRBJ2-7; D perhaps matches TRBD2 (6 bases). V was clipped by 4 bases and J by 0 bases, with 13 bases between them. CDR1 is MNHNY, CDR2 SVGAGI, per germline (reference sequence). This CDR3 comprises 15 residues. The CDR3 nucleotides read TGTGCCAGCAGTTCGGTAGCGGAGACCTCCTACGAGCAGTACTTC. Its protein product is CASSSVAETSYEQYF.